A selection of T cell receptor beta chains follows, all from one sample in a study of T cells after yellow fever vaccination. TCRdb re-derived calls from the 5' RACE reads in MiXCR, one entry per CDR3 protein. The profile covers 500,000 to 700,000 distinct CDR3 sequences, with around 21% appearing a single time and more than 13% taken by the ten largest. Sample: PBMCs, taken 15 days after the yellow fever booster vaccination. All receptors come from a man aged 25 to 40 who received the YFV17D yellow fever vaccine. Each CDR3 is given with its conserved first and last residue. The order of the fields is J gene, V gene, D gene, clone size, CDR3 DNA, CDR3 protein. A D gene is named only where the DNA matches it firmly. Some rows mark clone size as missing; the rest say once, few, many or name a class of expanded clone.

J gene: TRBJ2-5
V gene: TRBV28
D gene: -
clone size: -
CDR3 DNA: TGTGCCAGCAGTTTCAGGGGTTGGGAGACCCAGTACTTC
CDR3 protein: CASSFRGWETQYF

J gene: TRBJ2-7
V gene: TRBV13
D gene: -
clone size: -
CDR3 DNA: TGTGCCAGCAGCGTGGGCTGGCAAGGTGGGGAGTACTTC
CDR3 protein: CASSVGWQGGEYF

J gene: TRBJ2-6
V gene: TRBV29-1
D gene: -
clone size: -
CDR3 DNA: TGCAGCGTTTACGGGGACTCTGGGGCCAACGTCCTGACTTTC
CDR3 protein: CSVYGDSGANVLTF

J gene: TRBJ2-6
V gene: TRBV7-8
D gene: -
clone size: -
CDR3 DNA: TGTGCCAGCAGCTTAGTAAATTGGGCACAGCCCGGCGTCCTGACTTTC
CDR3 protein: CASSLVNWAQPGVLTF

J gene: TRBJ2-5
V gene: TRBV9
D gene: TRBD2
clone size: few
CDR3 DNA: TGTGCCAGCAGCGTAGGTCTCTGGGCGGGAGGCCAAGAGACCCAGTACTTC
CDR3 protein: CASSVGLWAGGQETQYF

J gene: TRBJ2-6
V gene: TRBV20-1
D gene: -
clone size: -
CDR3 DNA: TGCAGTGCGGGGAGGACAGGCTTGGCCAACGTCCTGACTTTC
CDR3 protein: CSAGRTGLANVLTF

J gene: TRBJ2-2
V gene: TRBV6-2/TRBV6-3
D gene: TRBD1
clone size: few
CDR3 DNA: TGTGCCAGCCAGAGGACAGGGGGCACCGGGGAGCTGTTTTTT
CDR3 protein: CASQRTGGTGELFF

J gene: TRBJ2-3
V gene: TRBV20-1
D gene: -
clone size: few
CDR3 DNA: TGCAGTGCTAGGGCGGGTATCACAGATACGCAGTATTTT
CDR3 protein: CSARAGITDTQYF

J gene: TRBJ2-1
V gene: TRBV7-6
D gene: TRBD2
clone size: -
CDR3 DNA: TGTGCCAGCAGCTTCGCGGGACTAGTCTACAATGAGCAGTTCTTC
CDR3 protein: CASSFAGLVYNEQFF

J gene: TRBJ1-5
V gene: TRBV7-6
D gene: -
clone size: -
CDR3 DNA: TGTGCCAGCAGCTTATACGAGGGAAGCAATCAGCCCCAGCATTTT
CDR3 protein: CASSLYEGSNQPQHF

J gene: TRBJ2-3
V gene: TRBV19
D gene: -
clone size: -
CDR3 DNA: TGTGCCAGTAGTATCAAGTCTACGCAGTATTTT
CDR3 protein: CASSIKSTQYF

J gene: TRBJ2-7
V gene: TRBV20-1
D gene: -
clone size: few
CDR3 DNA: TGCAGTGCTAACCCAGGGGGGGCGCCCGGGCACGAGCAGTACTTC
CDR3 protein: CSANPGGAPGHEQYF

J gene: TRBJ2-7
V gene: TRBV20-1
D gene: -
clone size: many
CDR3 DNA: TGCAGCGCTACCGGGAACTCCTACGAGCAGTACTTC
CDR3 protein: CSATGNSYEQYF

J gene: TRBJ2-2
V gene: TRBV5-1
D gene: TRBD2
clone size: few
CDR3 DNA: TGCGCCAGCAGCTTGAGACTAGCAACCACGAACACCGGGGAGCTGTTTTTT
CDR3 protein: CASSLRLATTNTGELFF

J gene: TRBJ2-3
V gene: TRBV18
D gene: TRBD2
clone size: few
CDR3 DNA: TGTGCCAGCTCATCTCAGCGTAGCGGGGGCACAGATACGCAGTATTTT
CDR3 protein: CASSSQRSGGTDTQYF

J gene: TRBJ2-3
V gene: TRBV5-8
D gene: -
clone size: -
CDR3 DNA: TGTGCCAGCAGCTTGGTAACGGGACCCCAGAGGGCAGATACGCAGTATTTT
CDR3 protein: CASSLVTGPQRADTQYF

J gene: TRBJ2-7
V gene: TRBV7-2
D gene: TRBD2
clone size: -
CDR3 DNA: TGTGCCAGCAGCCCCGGACTAGCGAGGACCTCCTACGAGCAGTACTTC
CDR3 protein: CASSPGLARTSYEQYF

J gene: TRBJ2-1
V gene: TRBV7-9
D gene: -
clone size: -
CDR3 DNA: TGTGCCAGCAGCTTAGCGGAAGGGCGACAGTTCTTC
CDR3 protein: CASSLAEGRQFF

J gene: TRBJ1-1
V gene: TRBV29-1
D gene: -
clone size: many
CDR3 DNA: TGCAGCGTCCCCTCGTCAGGCTTGTTGGCTTTCTTT
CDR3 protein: CSVPSSGLLAFF

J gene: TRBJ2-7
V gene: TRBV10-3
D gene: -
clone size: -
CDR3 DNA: TGTGCCATCAGTGAGAGGAGGGGAGACGAGCAGTACTTC
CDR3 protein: CAISERRGDEQYF

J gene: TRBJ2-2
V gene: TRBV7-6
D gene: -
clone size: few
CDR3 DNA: TGTGCCAGCAGCTTAAGGGGTGGGACTACCGGGGAGCTGTTTTTT
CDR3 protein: CASSLRGGTTGELFF

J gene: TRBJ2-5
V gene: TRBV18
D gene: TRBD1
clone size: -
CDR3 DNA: TGTGCCAGCTCACCGTCGACAGGGGGCCAAGAGACCCAGTACTTC
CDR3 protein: CASSPSTGGQETQYF

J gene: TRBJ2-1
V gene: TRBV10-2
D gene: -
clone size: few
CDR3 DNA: TGCGCCAGCAGGATCAAAGGGGACGGAGCTAATGAGCAGTTCTTC
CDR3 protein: CASRIKGDGANEQFF